This T cell receptor (beta chain) was recovered during a study of identifying expanded T cells in peripheral blood. TCRdb's table, derived via immunoSEQ multiplex PCR, lists solely in-frame clones and lacks some. The sample has 95,000 or so clones; around 86% are singletons. The CDR3 is 15 residues long. V lost 3 bases and J lost 3, with 14 bases in between. Germline lookup yields CDR1 SGHNT and CDR2 YYREEE (reference sequence). The rearrangement uses TRBV5-4 and TRBJ2-3, with D perhaps matching TRBD1 or TRBD2 (7 bases each). The specimen was blood. This TCR was recovered from a person between 18 and 70 years old in good health. CDR3 residues: CASSSRQGGTDTQYF. The CDR3 DNA reads as TGTGCCAGCAGCTCGAGACAGGGAGGGACAGATACGCAGTATTTT.